Following are 22 T cell receptor beta chains from one sample sequenced in a study of T-cell reconstitution after alpha-beta-depleted transplantation in children. Preparation of the TCRbeta library used unique molecular identifiers. TCRdb reprocessed the PCR reads via MiXCR and lists one record per CDR3 protein. The data hold approximately 190,000 distinct CDR3 sequences, with around 7.7% observed a single time. Sequencing used PBMCs, mostly from graft donor cells, obtained 360 days after TCRalphabeta/CD19-depleted stem cell transplant. The receptors shown here come from a male patient between 2 and 9 years old who had a stem cell transplant for acute myeloid leukemia, so the T cells may come from the graft donor.

This chain uses TRBV7-9 with TRBJ2-7, with 9 bases fitting TRBD2. The junction had 8 bases not matched to a gene; V was cut back by 5 bases and J by 6 bases. Germline V gene lookup returns CDR1 SEHNR and CDR2 FQNEAQ (reference sequence). The CDR3 contains 14 residues. Here the CDR3 DNA reads TGTGCCAGCAGCGTCGCACTAGCGGGCGTCGAGCAGTACTTC. Translating gives CASSVALAGVEQYF.

The chain couples TRBV5-1 to TRBJ2-7, with 11 bases aligning to TRBD2. The CDR3 is made up of 15 amino acids. Germline lookup yields CDR1 SGHRS and CDR2 YFSETQ. Trimming removed 1 base from V and 4 bases from J; junction bases left unmatched: 4. The CDR3 here is CASSLTLAGVYEQYF. CDR3 bases: TGCGCCAGCAGCTTGACACTAGCGGGAGTTTACGAGCAGTACTTC.

The rearrangement joins TRBV6-5 to TRBJ1-2, with D maybe TRBD1 (6 bases). The ends were cut back, 4 bases at V and 6 bases at J, with 15 bases in the middle. This CDR3 spans 14 amino acids. Looked up from germline, CDR1 is MNHEY and CDR2 is SVGAGI. The CDR3 region is CASSFYKGGDGYTF. CDR3 coding DNA: TGTGCCAGCAGTTTCTACAAAGGGGGGGATGGCTACACCTTC.

This clonotype was counted at least ten times. The gene calls are TRBV7-8 and TRBJ2-1, with D unclear. CDR3 length: 14 residues. V was trimmed by 3 bases and J by 5 bases, leaving 11 bases between them. CDR1 is SGHVS, CDR2 FQNEAQ, per germline. CDR3 sequence (DNA): TGTGCCAGCAGCTTTAGTGTCAGTGACAATGAGCAGTTCTTC. Protein sequence: CASSFSVSDNEQFF.

This chain joins TRBV18 and TRBJ2-7; possible D gene TRBD2, 5 bases. Germline V gene lookup returns CDR1 KGHSH and CDR2 LQKENI. The CDR3 runs 14 residues. Trimming left V 4 bases short and J 6 bases short, with 16 bases between. CDR3 amino acids: CASSQEPGNVEQYF. The CDR3 DNA is TGTGCCAGCTCACAGGAGCCCGGGAACGTCGAGCAGTACTTC.

This clonotype was picked up a small number of times. CDR3 sequence: CASSISGARGDTQYF. The CDR3 nucleotides read TGTGCCAGCAGCATCTCGGGGGCACGGGGAGATACGCAGTATTTT. This chain joins TRBV5-6 and TRBJ2-3, with D possibly called TRBD1 or TRBD2 (6 bases each). Germline CDR1 SGHDT, CDR2 YYEEEE. V lost 4 bases, J lost 5 bases, and 17 bases lay in between. This CDR3 contains 15 residues.

The genes are TRBV9 and TRBJ1-1, with 9 bases aligning to TRBD1. CDR3 size: 15 residues. CDR1 is SGDLS and CDR2 is YYNGEE in the germline V gene. The trim removed 5 bases at V and 0 bases at J, leaving 5 bases unmatched. This CDR3 is CASSRDRDLNTEAFF. CDR3 DNA sequence: TGTGCCAGCAGTAGGGACAGGGATTTGAACACTGAAGCTTTCTTT.

This clonotype was counted at least ten times. V and J are TRBV9 and TRBJ2-5, with 13 bases that match TRBD2. The ends lost 3 bases at V and 5 bases at J; junction bases unmatched: 4. Germline V gene sequence: CDR1 SGDLS, CDR2 YYNGEE. CDR3 size: 15 residues. The CDR3 DNA sequence: TGTGCCAGCAGCGCGGGACTAGCGGGAAGGGAGACCCAGTACTTC. Protein product: CASSAGLAGRETQYF. The full variable domain, completed using reference TRBV9 and TRBJ2-5, is DSGVTQTPKHLITATGQRVTLRCSPRSGDLSVYWYQQSLDQGLQFLIQYYNGEERAKGNILERFSAQQFPDLHSELNLSSLELGDSALYFCASSAGLAGRETQYFGPGTRLLVL.

The chain carries TRBV12-3 or TRBV12-4 and TRBJ2-2; perhaps D is TRBD1 or TRBD2 (5 bases each). CDR3 length: 13 amino acids. V lost 2 bases, J lost 6 bases, and 7 bases lay in between. In nucleotides, the CDR3 is TGTGCCAGCAGTTTACAGGGACCCGGGGAGCTGTTTTTT. It specifies CASSLQGPGELFF.

In its sample, this clonotype was seen many times. The chain employs TRBV12-3 or TRBV12-4 and TRBJ2-5, with D possibly matching TRBD1 (5 bases). The CDR3 is made up of 13 amino acids. V lost 3 bases to trimming and J lost 5 bases, with 10 bases between them. The DNA for the CDR3 is TGTGCCAGCAGTTTGGGGCTGGGGGAGACCCAGTACTTC. Its translation: CASSLGLGETQYF.

This clonotype was seen repeatedly, ten times or more. The chain recombines TRBV5-1 with TRBJ2-1; D is possibly TRBD2 (5 bases). CDR3 size: 16 residues. Germline V CDR1 and CDR2: SGHRS, YFSETQ. The V and J ends lost 1 base and 3 bases respectively, with 14 bases between them. For the CDR3, the DNA is TGCGCCAGCAGCTTGAGAGACATCGGGGACTACAATGAGCAGTTCTTC. Protein sequence: CASSLRDIGDYNEQFF.

This clonotype occurred a few times. The CDR3 reads CASSLASGGRREGRQFF. CDR3 coding DNA: TGTGCCAGCAGCTTAGCGAGTGGGGGTAGGCGGGAGGGCCGGCAGTTCTTC. The V gene is TRBV7-6, the J gene TRBJ2-1, with 9 bases aligning to TRBD2. Germline assignment: CDR1 SGHVS and CDR2 FNYEAQ. V shed 0 bases and J 12 bases; nucleotides not matched to a gene: 15. There are 17 residues in the CDR3.

This clonotype has a count of ten or more. The rearrangement links TRBV27 to TRBJ2-1, with 13 bases that match TRBD2. V was clipped by 3 bases and J by 6 bases; unmatched bases: 5. The germline V gene encodes CDR1 MNHEY and CDR2 SMNVEV (reference sequence). The CDR3 has 16 residues. CDR3 nucleotide sequence: TGTGCCAGCAGTTTGGCCGGGACTAGCGGGACCAATGAGCAGTTCTTC. Encoded protein: CASSLAGTSGTNEQFF.

The chain has TRBV12-3 or TRBV12-4 and TRBJ1-5, with D unresolved. The length of the CDR3 is 15 residues. The ends were cut back, 2 bases at V and 0 bases at J, with 8 bases in the middle. CDR3 DNA: TGTGCCAGCAGTTTATGGGGTGATAGCAATCAGCCCCAGCATTTT. It yields the protein CASSLWGDSNQPQHF.

With respect to this clonotype: Compared with germline, one end of the junction differs, possibly owing to a read error. The chain couples TRBV7-6 to TRBJ2-3; weak D call: TRBD2 (6 bases). CDR1 and CDR2 (germline): SGHVS, FNYEAQ. CDR3 length equals 15 residues. The CDR3 sequence: CASSLGGRRSDAQYF. The CDR3 bases are TGTGCCAGCAGCTTAGGAGGGAGGCGGTCAGATGCGCAGTATTTT.

There are many counts of this clonotype. The DNA of the CDR3 is TGCAGCGTTGAGGTGGCCGATACGCAGTATTTT. The encoded protein is CSVEVADTQYF. The V call is TRBV29-1, the J call TRBJ2-3; D is undetermined. The CDR3 extends over 11 amino acids. Germline assignment: CDR1 SQVTM and CDR2 ANQGSEA. The V end lost 3 bases, the J end lost 6 bases, and 7 bases lay between the germline ends.

The chain combines TRBV4-2 with TRBJ2-5; D not resolved. V was pared by 3 bases and J by 4 bases, with 15 bases between. Germline loops: CDR1 LGHNA, CDR2 YNFKEQ. This CDR3 has 15 amino acids. CDR3 DNA: TGTGCCAGCAGCCATCCCTGGGCCATGGGAGAGACCCAGTACTTC. Amino acids: CASSHPWAMGETQYF.

The sample holds a few counts of this clonotype. The gene calls are TRBV7-9 and TRBJ2-4; tentative D call: TRBD2 (6 bases). Between the trimmed V and J ends, which lost 0 bases and 6 bases, there was a span of 12 bases. The CDR3 runs to 15 residues. Per the germline V gene, CDR1 is SEHNR and CDR2 is FQNEAQ (reference sequence). The CDR3 reads CASSLAEWGGNIQYF. The CDR3 nucleotides are TGTGCCAGCAGCTTAGCGGAATGGGGAGGAAACATTCAGTACTTC. Full variable domain (remainder filled in from reference TRBV7-9 and TRBJ2-4): DTGVSQNPRHKITKRGQNVTFRCDPISEHNRLYWYRQTLGQGPEFLTYFQNEAQLEKSRLLSDRFSAERPKGSFSTLEIQRTEQGDSAMYLCASSLAEWGGNIQYFGAGTRLSVL.

This clonotype was picked up many times. V gene TRBV7-2 combines with J gene TRBJ2-1; possible D gene TRBD1, 7 bases. Germline V lookup: CDR1 SGHTA, CDR2 FQGNSA. The CDR3 has 15 amino acids. Trimming took 5 bases from V and 1 from J, leaving 12 bases between them. The DNA for the CDR3 is TGTGCCAGCAGCGCGGGACAGTTGTCCTACAATGAGCAGTTCTTC. Residues: CASSAGQLSYNEQFF.

The rearrangement joins TRBV10-3 to TRBJ2-5, with 13 positions matching TRBD2. The CDR3 spans 19 residues. J was trimmed by 5 bases and V by 4 bases; bases with no gene match: 16. The germline CDR1 and CDR2 sequences are ENHRY and SYGVKD. This CDR3 is CAISARRLAGGLDGETQYF. The CDR3 nucleotides read TGTGCCATCAGTGCCAGACGACTAGCGGGAGGACTAGATGGGGAGACCCAGTACTTC.

The rearrangement joins TRBV12-3 or TRBV12-4 to TRBJ1-3, with a possible D match to TRBD1 (5 bases). The CDR3 is 12 amino acids. Trimming shortened V by 6 bases and J by 8 bases, and 11 bases separated the two germline ends. For the CDR3, the DNA is TGTGCCAGCAGGAGGGGTTTGGACACCATATATTTT. It specifies CASRRGLDTIYF.

This clonotype occurred a few times. The chain is built from TRBV11-2 and TRBJ2-1, with D possibly matching TRBD2 (6 bases). V shed 5 bases and J shed 0 bases, with 20 bases lying between them. CDR1 and CDR2 from the germline V gene are SGHAT and FQNNGV. This CDR3 region has 18 residues. CDR3: CASSPKTIGGSSYNEQFF. CDR3 bases: TGTGCCAGCAGCCCCAAAACAATCGGAGGGAGCTCCTACAATGAGCAGTTCTTC. Drawing the rest from reference TRBV11-2 and TRBJ2-1, the complete variable domain is EAGVAQSPRYKIIEKRQSVAFWCNPISGHATLYWYQQILGQGPKLLIQFQNNGVVDDSQLPKDRFSAERLKGVDSTLKIQPAKLEDSAVYLCASSPKTIGGSSYNEQFFGPGTRLTVL.